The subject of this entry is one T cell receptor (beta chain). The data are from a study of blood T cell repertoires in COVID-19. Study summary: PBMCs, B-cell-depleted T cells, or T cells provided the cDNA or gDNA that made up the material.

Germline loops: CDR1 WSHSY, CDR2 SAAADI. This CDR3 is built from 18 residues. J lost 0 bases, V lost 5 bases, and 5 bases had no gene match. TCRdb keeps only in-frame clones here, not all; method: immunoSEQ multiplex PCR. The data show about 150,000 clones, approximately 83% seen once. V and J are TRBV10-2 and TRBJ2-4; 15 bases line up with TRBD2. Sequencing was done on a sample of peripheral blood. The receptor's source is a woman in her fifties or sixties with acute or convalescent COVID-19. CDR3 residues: CASSSGLAGGIAKNIQYF. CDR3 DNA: TGCGCCAGCAGTTCCGGACTAGCGGGGGGGATAGCCAAAAACATTCAGTACTTC.